The clone carrying this T cell receptor (beta chain) has only a few counts. Its matching antigen is unknown. The sample originates from a study of identical twins. Template switching (which added a universal primer site) was used, and cDNA carried unique molecular identifiers. Each CDR3 protein gets one entry after TCRdb re-called the 5' RACE reads with MiXCR. This table holds more than 400,000 distinct CDR3 sequences, roughly 15% found once. Study-wide findings and caveats: The more abundant beta clonotypes in cord blood had fewer insertions, and memory repertoires did not show this. Not following the same donors, the study drew its conclusions from cross-sectional statistical analysis.

In every case, the donor was a healthy Caucasian. A further study also used this sample, focusing on yellow fever vaccine responses in identical twins.

This clonotype was obtained from a woman aged 18-30 years in good health. Source material: CD4+ T cells sorted from blood.

This chain's CDR3 is CASSFQTGTSGGNEQFF. CDR3 DNA sequence: TGTGCCAGCAGCTTTCAGACCGGGACTAGCGGGGGAAATGAGCAGTTCTTC. The chain uses TRBV7-9 and TRBJ2-1; 14 positions agree with TRBD2. Per germline, CDR1 SEHNR and CDR2 FQNEAQ (reference sequence). The CDR3 is 17 amino acids. J was trimmed by 7 bases and V by 3 bases; bases with no gene match: 8.